A single sample is the source of the 2 T cell receptor beta chains below, sequenced in a study of T cell repertoires in cytomegalovirus infection. One entry per CDR3 protein, called by TCRdb with MiXCR from the reads. The data show fewer than 850,000 distinct CDR3 sequences, just under 30% seen once. These receptors' targets are unknown. This specimen consisted of cultured CD8+ T cells from PBMCs, obtained from culture after CMV antigen stimulation. These receptors were obtained from a human donor in good health (CMV status not recorded). Some clones in this sample may be carry-over from other donors' samples.

The V call is TRBV27, the J call TRBJ1-6, with unresolved D. Trimming took 3 bases from V and 4 from J, leaving 7 bases between them. Germline CDR1 reads MNHEY; CDR2 reads SMNVEV (reference sequence). The CDR3 length is 14 residues. The CDR3, as DNA: TGTGCCAGCAGTTTCGCGGGGTATAATTCACCCCTCCACTTT. This codes for CASSFAGYNSPLHF.

CDR3 region: CASSQRFRGTNTGELFF. The CDR3 coding sequence is TGCGCCAGCAGCCAGAGATTCCGCGGGACTAACACCGGGGAGCTGTTTTTT. This chain links TRBV4-3 with TRBJ2-2; possible D gene TRBD2, 6 bases. Germline CDR1 reads LGHNA; CDR2 reads YSLEER. The CDR3 consists of 17 residues. V was cut by 3 bases and J by 2 bases, with 16 bases left in between.